This TCR beta chain was observed in a study of blood T cell repertoires in COVID-19. Study in general: Whether acute or convalescent, the COVID-19 samples came from the United States, Italy and Spain. Sample material is recorded as cDNA or gDNA derived from T cells, B-cell-depleted T cells, or PBMCs.

The germline gives CDR1 SGHRS, CDR2 YFSETQ. Trimming removed 0 bases at V and 1 base at J, with 7 bases between. This CDR3 has 14 amino acids. A Seattle source enrolled patients during active infection and followed them longitudinally. How the authors handled the data: Estimation of nucleated cell counts relied on the amplification of reference gene primers. Some clones are missing from TCRdb's copy, which holds only in-frame ones; the method was immunoSEQ multiplex PCR. The D gene and trimming were derived from the DNA, and the V and J assignments and clone size from that table. Here the sample spans approximately 93,000 clones, around 72% being singletons.

Sequences were obtained from peripheral blood. This sequence originates from an older man with COVID-19, enrolled during active disease. The chain couples TRBV5-1 to TRBJ1-2; perhaps TRBD1 as D (5 bases). The CDR3 DNA reads TGCGCCAGCAGCTTGGGCGGGGGTAACTATGGCTACACCTTC. Translation: CASSLGGGNYGYTF.